These 24 T cell receptor beta chains were all obtained from the same sample, sequenced in a study of cytomegalovirus exposure and HLA in healthy donors. The PCR ran on 60 Vbeta and 13 Jbeta primers. Method: immunoSEQ multiplex PCR; TCRdb's copy keeps in-frame clones and lacks some. The sample records 75,000 to 90,000 clones, less than 80% being singletons. The sample was PBMCs. The receptors were gathered from a woman between 40 and 50 years old in good health and CMV-seropositive.

This clone was counted a few times. This chain connects TRBV7-2 to TRBJ1-2, with TRBD1 as a possible D gene (6 bases). CDR3 length: 15 amino acids. Germline CDR1 reads SGHTA; CDR2 reads FQGNSA. V was cut by 0 bases and J by 4 bases, with 12 bases left in between. The CDR3 DNA reads as TGTGCCAGCAGCTTAGCTGTGGGGGCTCTCTATGGCTACACCTTC. It translates to CASSLAVGALYGYTF.

The rearrangement joins TRBV6-1 to TRBJ1-1; D remains unclear. CDR3 length: 13 residues. The germline V gene has CDR1 MNHNS and CDR2 SASEGT. V was cut by 4 bases and J by 5 bases, with 11 bases left in between. The CDR3 nucleotides read TGTGCCAGCAGTGCCCGGTTTGGTACTGAAGCTTTCTTT. This translates into CASSARFGTEAFF.

The chain carries TRBV10-3 and TRBJ1-1; 8 bases align to TRBD1. J gave up 6 bases and V 9 bases, and 6 bases lay outside the gene matches. Germline CDR1 and CDR2: ENHRY and SYGVKD. This CDR3 has 12 residues. In nucleotides, the CDR3 is TGTGCCATGGCAGGGGACAGGTCTGAAGCTTTCTTT. This sequence encodes CAMAGDRSEAFF.

This clone was counted a single time. This chain connects TRBV19 to TRBJ1-2, with D unresolved. V lost 3 bases to trimming and J lost 1 base, with 9 bases between them. The length of the CDR3 is 14 residues. Germline values: CDR1 LNHDA, CDR2 SQIVND (reference sequence). In nucleotides, the CDR3 is TGTGCCAGTAGTATTGCAGTTGATAACTATGGCTACACCTTC. This translates into CASSIAVDNYGYTF.

This clone showed up just a few times. The chain uses TRBV29-1 and TRBJ2-7; 8 nucleotides agree with TRBD1. Looked up from germline, CDR1 is SQVTM and CDR2 is ANQGSEA. The CDR3 runs to 16 residues. With V trimmed by 7 bases and J by 2 bases, 16 bases remained unmatched. CDR3 nucleotides: TGCAGCGCCACCGGACAGGGAGAAGCCCGTACCTACGAGCAGTACTTC. It codes for CSATGQGEARTYEQYF.

This clone came up a few times. This chain connects TRBV13 to TRBJ2-6, with D possibly being TRBD2 (5 bases). This CDR3 spans 16 amino acids. With 1 base removed from V and 1 base from J, the gap between germline ends came to 8 bases. Germline CDR1 and CDR2: PRHDT and FYEKMQ (reference sequence). The CDR3 reads CASSLVSGSGANVLTF. The CDR3 nucleotides read TGTGCCAGCAGCTTAGTTTCGGGGTCTGGGGCCAACGTCCTGACTTTC.

The chain carries TRBV9 and TRBJ2-3, with TRBD2 matching over 11 bases. J was trimmed by 4 bases and V by 0 bases; bases with no gene match: 13. Germline V gene data show CDR1 as SGDLS and CDR2 as YYNGEE. This CDR3 has 19 amino acids. The CDR3 region is CASSVGVGGLAEVSDTQYF. The CDR3 DNA is TGTGCCAGCAGCGTAGGAGTGGGGGGACTAGCGGAGGTTTCAGATACGCAGTATTTT. Full variable domain (remainder filled in from reference TRBV9 and TRBJ2-3): DSGVTQTPKHLITATGQRVTLRCSPRSGDLSVYWYQQSLDQGLQFLIQYYNGEERAKGNILERFSAQQFPDLHSELNLSSLELGDSALYFCASSVGVGGLAEVSDTQYFGPGTRLTVL.

The chain joins TRBV2 to TRBJ2-1, with 14 bases aligning to TRBD2. Germline CDR1 is SNHLY and CDR2 is FYNNEI. The J segment lost 9 bases and the V segment lost 5 bases, leaving 3 bases of the junction unmatched. The CDR3 extends over 14 amino acids. In nucleotides, the CDR3 is TGTGCCAGCAGTCGCGGACTAGCGGGAGGTGAGCAGTTCTTC. Protein sequence: CASSRGLAGGEQFF.

The chain combines TRBV5-6 with TRBJ2-2; D gene ambiguous. Germline CDR1 and CDR2: SGHDT and YYEEEE. This CDR3 has 13 amino acids. V lost 0 bases and J 5 bases, leaving 5 bases between the germline ends. CDR3: CASSLELTGELFF. The CDR3 region has the DNA TGTGCCAGCAGCTTGGAATTAACCGGGGAGCTGTTTTTT.

This sequence joins TRBV5-1 and TRBJ2-7, with 7 bases matching TRBD2. The CDR3 length is 15 residues. Looked up from germline, CDR1 is SGHRS and CDR2 is YFSETQ. The V and J ends lost 4 bases and 3 bases, in that order; junction bases with no gene match: 10. CDR3: CASSQGAGVNYEQYF. As DNA, the CDR3 is TGCGCCAGCAGCCAAGGGGCGGGGGTTAACTACGAGCAGTACTTC.

The V gene is TRBV28, the J gene TRBJ2-1; a weak D match, TRBD2 (5 bases). The CDR3 extends over 16 amino acids. Germline lookup yields CDR1 MDHEN and CDR2 SYDVKM. V was clipped by 4 bases and J by 7 bases, with 20 bases between them. CDR3 nucleotides: TGTGCCAGCAGTTCCCCGACGGGGTGGGGTCGGAATGAGCAGTTCTTC. It specifies CASSSPTGWGRNEQFF. Variable domain in full (rest from reference TRBV28 and TRBJ2-1): DVKVTQSSRYLVKRTGEKVFLECVQDMDHENMFWYRQDPGLGLRLIYFSYDVKMKEKGDIPEGYSVSREKKERFSLILESASTNQTSMYLCASSSPTGWGRNEQFFGPGTRLTVL.

This rearrangement joins TRBV6-6 to TRBJ1-6; TRBD1 matches 8 bases. This CDR3 comprises 16 residues. The germline CDR1 and CDR2 sequences are MNHNY and SVGAGI (reference sequence). Trimming removed 4 bases from V and 4 bases from J; junction bases left unmatched: 6. The CDR3: CASSSPGQAYNSPLHF. As DNA, the CDR3 is TGTGCCAGCAGTTCCCCGGGACAGGCTTATAATTCACCCCTCCACTTT.

This clone was seen a handful of times. This CDR3 is CAIRNPGGGETQYF. CDR3 nucleotides: TGTGCCATCAGGAACCCAGGGGGAGGAGAGACCCAGTACTTC. The chain has TRBV10-3 and TRBJ2-5; D is perhaps TRBD1 (7 bases). The germline V and J ends were trimmed by 6 bases and 4 bases, with 15 bases remaining between them. This CDR3 has 14 residues. Germline loops: CDR1 ENHRY, CDR2 SYGVKD.

There are a few counts of this clone. The genes are TRBV18 and TRBJ2-7; 9 nucleotides match TRBD1. The CDR3 length is 15 residues. Germline lookup yields CDR1 KGHSH and CDR2 LQKENI. V shed 3 bases, J shed 3 bases, and the junction held 6 bases outside the gene matches. The chain's CDR3 is CASSPPGQGGYEQYF. The CDR3 DNA sequence: TGTGCCAGCTCACCTCCGGGACAGGGAGGCTACGAGCAGTACTTC. The full variable domain, completed using reference TRBV18 and TRBJ2-7, is NAGVMQNPRHLVRRRGQEARLRCSPMKGHSHVYWYRQLPEEGLKFMVYLQKENIIDESGMPKERFSAEFPKEGPSILRIQQVVRGDSAAYFCASSPPGQGGYEQYFGPGTRLTVT.

The chain links TRBV4-1 to TRBJ1-1, with D unresolved. This CDR3 region has 15 residues. In germline, CDR1 is MGHRA, CDR2 YSYEKL. Trimming stripped 0 bases from V and 1 base from J, with 9 bases between. The chain's CDR3 is CASSQDPSGNTEAFF. The CDR3, as DNA: TGCGCCAGCAGCCAAGACCCCAGCGGGAACACTGAAGCTTTCTTT.

J is TRBJ2-7 and V is TRBV28; TRBD1 agrees at 7 bases. The CDR3 spans 13 residues. V lost 5 bases and J lost 6; bases outside the gene matches: 7. Germline V gives CDR1 MDHEN, CDR2 SYDVKM. DNA of the CDR3: TGTGCCAGCAGTAACAGGGGTCCCTTCGAGCAGTACTTC. This translates into CASSNRGPFEQYF.

The J gene is TRBJ2-6, the V gene TRBV5-1; TRBD1 might be the D (7 bases). Germline CDR1 reads SGHRS; CDR2 reads YFSETQ. V lost 6 bases and J 0 bases, leaving 13 bases between the germline ends. This CDR3 contains 16 residues. The CDR3 DNA reads as TGCGCCAGCACGGAGGGGGCCGTCTCTGGGGCCAACGTCCTGACTTTC. This translates into CASTEGAVSGANVLTF.

CDR3 bases: TGTGCCAGTAGTAGGGAGGAGGGCACCTTTGTGGACTATGGCTACACCTTC. Its translation is CASSREEGTFVDYGYTF. The chain joins TRBV19 to TRBJ1-2; D is ambiguous. V lost 4 bases and J 3 bases, leaving 21 bases between the germline ends. Germline V lookup: CDR1 LNHDA, CDR2 SQIVND (reference sequence). This CDR3 comprises 17 residues.

This clone was seen once. The rearrangement uses TRBV7-2 and TRBJ1-1; tentatively, D is TRBD1 (6 bases). V was trimmed by 5 bases and J by 1 base, leaving 11 bases between them. The CDR3 is made up of 14 amino acids. Germline CDR1 and CDR2: SGHTA and FQGNSA. The CDR3 DNA reads as TGTGCCAGCAGCCCACAGACAGGGAACACTGAAGCTTTCTTT. This codes for CASSPQTGNTEAFF.

The rearrangement links TRBV28 to TRBJ1-1, with TRBD1 identical over 7 bases. The V and J ends lost 2 bases and 4 bases, in that order; junction bases with no gene match: 7. Germline V lookup: CDR1 MDHEN, CDR2 SYDVKM. This CDR3 is 15 amino acids long. The CDR3 protein is CASSLGGQSGTEAFF. DNA of the CDR3: TGTGCCAGCAGTTTAGGGGGACAGTCGGGCACTGAAGCTTTCTTT.

CDR3 amino acids: CASSLGGAGNYGYTF. The CDR3 nucleotides read TGTGCCAGCAGTTTGGGGGGGGCGGGGAACTATGGCTACACCTTC. This chain connects TRBV28 to TRBJ1-2; weak D call: TRBD1 (6 bases). Germline V gene sequence: CDR1 MDHEN, CDR2 SYDVKM. Trimming took off 3 bases at V and 2 bases at J, with 13 bases between the two ends. This CDR3 comprises 15 residues.

The sample holds one count of this clone. The chain employs TRBV10-2 and TRBJ2-7; 9 nucleotides line up with TRBD1. The J segment lost 6 bases and the V segment lost 6 bases, leaving 6 bases of the junction unmatched. Germline assignment: CDR1 WSHSY and CDR2 SAAADI. The CDR3 spans 13 residues. The CDR3 region has the DNA TGCGCCAGCAGCGTGACAGGGGGTAGCGAGCAGTACTTC. It encodes CASSVTGGSEQYF.

The chain links TRBV20-1 to TRBJ2-1; no firm D call. Trimming cost V 4 bases and J 11 bases, with 12 bases left between them. This CDR3 region has 11 residues. Germline V CDR1 and CDR2: DFQATT, SNEGSKA (reference sequence). The CDR3 spells CSANDWRKQFF. The CDR3 bases are TGCAGTGCTAATGACTGGAGAAAGCAGTTCTTC.

V is TRBV6-1 and J is TRBJ1-2; TRBD1 is a possible D gene (5 bases). The germline gives CDR1 MNHNS, CDR2 SASEGT. Trimming took off 3 bases at V and 0 bases at J, with 17 bases between the two ends. This CDR3 is 17 amino acids long. The CDR3 here is CASSDPGEAGSNYGYTF. DNA of the CDR3: TGTGCCAGCAGTGATCCTGGAGAGGCAGGGTCTAACTATGGCTACACCTTC.